The 21 T cell receptor beta chains below come from one sample, sequenced in a study of T cell responses to AZD1222 COVID-19 vaccine. Clones were read by immunoSEQ multiplex PCR, and TCRdb kept only the in-frame ones, dropping some. The sample records 120,000 to 150,000 clones, roughly 93% being singletons. The sample in question was peripheral blood, obtained 28 days after the second AZD1222 dose. These receptor sequences come from an adult who received the AZD1222 COVID-19 vaccine.

The chain is built from TRBV29-1 and TRBJ2-1; TRBD2 matches 10 bases. The ends lost 8 bases at V and 0 bases at J; junction bases unmatched: 4. The germline V gene encodes CDR1 SQVTM and CDR2 ANQGSEA. The CDR3 runs to 14 residues. CDR3: CSTRTSGSYNEQFF. The CDR3 nucleotides read TGCAGCACAAGGACTAGCGGCTCCTACAATGAGCAGTTCTTC.

The J gene is TRBJ2-5, the V gene TRBV5-1; the D is unclear. The V end lost 1 base, the J end lost 3 bases, and 10 bases lay between the germline ends. CDR3 length: 14 amino acids. The V gene's germline CDR1 is SGHRS and CDR2 YFSETQ. The CDR3 DNA reads as TGCGCCAGCAGCTTGTATATAAGGAAAGAGACCCAGTACTTC. Encoded protein: CASSLYIRKETQYF.

This chain connects TRBV2 to TRBJ1-2; TRBD1 agrees at 8 bases. After removal of 4 bases from V and 6 bases from J, the junction contained 4 bases not matched to a gene. Germline V gene sequence: CDR1 SNHLY, CDR2 FYNNEI. The CDR3 extends over 13 amino acids. CDR3 protein: CASSARQGNGYTF. The CDR3 DNA reads as TGTGCCAGCAGTGCTCGACAGGGGAATGGCTACACCTTC.

This chain uses TRBV2 with TRBJ1-2, with D maybe TRBD1 (6 bases). Trimming left V 0 bases short and J 5 bases short, with 13 bases between. CDR3 length: 15 residues. The germline gives CDR1 SNHLY, CDR2 FYNNEI. CDR3 coding DNA: TGTGCCAGCAGTGAAGCGAGGCAGGGGTTATATGGCTACACCTTC. It yields the protein CASSEARQGLYGYTF.

The gene calls are TRBV18 and TRBJ2-7; D ambiguous. This CDR3 is 14 amino acids long. The V gene lost 1 base and the J gene lost 1 base, with 8 bases spanning the gap. CDR1 and CDR2 (germline): KGHSH, LQKENI. The DNA of the CDR3 is TGTGCCAGCTCACCACAGAGAGAGTCCTACGAGCAGTACTTC. This sequence encodes CASSPQRESYEQYF.

In nucleotides, the CDR3 is TGTGCCAGCAGCACCCGGACAGGGCCCCTTAGCACAGATACGCAGTATTTT. Translation gives CASSTRTGPLSTDTQYF. V and J are TRBV5-6 and TRBJ2-3, with TRBD1 identical over 8 bases. Germline values: CDR1 SGHDT, CDR2 YYEEEE. The CDR3 is 17 residues long. V dropped 4 bases and J dropped 0; count of bases not matched to a gene: 10.

The chain uses TRBV6-6 and TRBJ2-1, with 10 positions matching TRBD1. This CDR3 comprises 15 residues. V gave up 6 bases and J gave up 7 bases; unmatched junction bases: 9. Germline assignment: CDR1 MNHNY and CDR2 SVGAGI (reference sequence). The CDR3 is CASSRLGTGENEQFF. CDR3 sequence (DNA): TGTGCCAGCAGCCGCCTAGGGACAGGGGAGAATGAGCAGTTCTTC.

The CDR3 DNA reads TGTGCCAGCAGCGTAGCGGGGGAGGGGGCCTACTATGGCTACACCTTC. Translating gives CASSVAGEGAYYGYTF. The chain couples TRBV9 to TRBJ1-2, with 7 bases aligning to TRBD1. The CDR3 length is 16 residues. Looked up from germline, CDR1 is SGDLS and CDR2 is YYNGEE. Trimming took 0 bases from V and 3 from J; bases not matched to a gene: 8. The full variable domain, completed using reference TRBV9 and TRBJ1-2, is DSGVTQTPKHLITATGQRVTLRCSPRSGDLSVYWYQQSLDQGLQFLIQYYNGEERAKGNILERFSAQQFPDLHSELNLSSLELGDSALYFCASSVAGEGAYYGYTFGSGTRLTVV.

The rearrangement joins TRBV10-2 to TRBJ2-7, with 10 nucleotides matching TRBD2. The CDR3 has 16 residues. V shed 0 bases, J shed 4 bases, and the junction held 6 bases outside the gene matches. Germline V gives CDR1 WSHSY, CDR2 SAAADI. The CDR3 loop reads CASSESGTSDLYEQYF. The CDR3 DNA is TGCGCCAGCAGTGAGTCGGGGACTAGCGACCTATACGAGCAGTACTTC.

The V call is TRBV18, the J call TRBJ1-4, with D perhaps TRBD1 (6 bases). Germline CDR1 is KGHSH and CDR2 is LQKENI. Trimming removed 6 bases at V and 3 bases at J, with 8 bases between. CDR3 length: 13 amino acids. In DNA form, the CDR3 reads TGTGCCAGCTCCGGACAGCCTAATGAAAAACTGTTTTTT. Protein sequence: CASSGQPNEKLFF. Full variable domain (rest looked up from reference TRBV18 and TRBJ1-4): NAGVMQNPRHLVRRRGQEARLRCSPMKGHSHVYWYRQLPEEGLKFMVYLQKENIIDESGMPKERFSAEFPKEGPSILRIQQVVRGDSAAYFCASSGQPNEKLFFGSGTQLSVL.

This clone has just one count. V is TRBV14 and J is TRBJ2-3; 14 bases fit TRBD2. V was pared by 5 bases and J by 6 bases, with 7 bases of the junction left unmatched. The CDR3 is made up of 16 amino acids. The germline gives CDR1 SGHDN, CDR2 FVKESK. CDR3 nucleotide sequence: TGTGCCAGCAGCGATGGACTAGCGGGAGGTGCGGATACGCAGTATTTT. As protein: CASSDGLAGGADTQYF.

This rearrangement joins TRBV29-1 to TRBJ2-3, with 12 bases aligning to TRBD2. The CDR3 totals 15 residues. V lost 8 bases to trimming and J lost 4 bases; unmatched junction nucleotides: 10. CDR1 and CDR2 (germline): SQVTM, ANQGSEA. The CDR3 bases are TGCAGCCTAGGACTAGCGGGAAGTTCACCAGATACGCAGTATTTT. It specifies CSLGLAGSSPDTQYF.

The genes are TRBV10-3 and TRBJ2-3, with 7 bases lining up with TRBD2. This CDR3 is 14 amino acids long. The V gene end was trimmed by 6 bases and the J gene end by 2 bases; junction bases not matched to a gene: 5. CDR1 is ENHRY and CDR2 is SYGVKD in the germline V gene. The CDR3 here is CAISPSGTTDTQYF. The CDR3 DNA is TGTGCCATCAGCCCTAGCGGTACCACAGATACGCAGTATTTT.

This rearrangement joins TRBV9 to TRBJ2-1; no reliable D call. CDR3 length: 12 amino acids. V dropped 2 bases and J dropped 6 bases, with 6 bases sitting between them. Germline V lookup: CDR1 SGDLS, CDR2 YYNGEE. This chain's CDR3 is CASSVQANEQFF. The DNA of the CDR3 is TGTGCCAGCAGCGTTCAAGCCAATGAGCAGTTCTTC.

V gene TRBV7-9 combines with J gene TRBJ1-4; 9 bases are shared with TRBD1. This CDR3 has 15 amino acids. Germline CDR1 SEHNR, CDR2 FQNEAQ (reference sequence). The V segment lost 4 bases and the J segment 6 bases; nucleotides outside the gene matches: 6. The CDR3 here is CASSWGQGTDEKLFF. CDR3 DNA: TGTGCCAGCAGCTGGGGACAGGGTACGGATGAAAAACTGTTTTTT.

The CDR3 nucleotides read TGCAGCGTTGAAGATCAAGGGACCGACAGCTACACCTTC. Protein: CSVEDQGTDSYTF. The chain joins TRBV29-1 to TRBJ1-2, with D perhaps TRBD1 (5 bases). Germline-derived CDR1 and CDR2 are SQVTM and ANQGSEA. The CDR3 sequence is 13 residues long. Deletions cut 0 bases from V and 9 bases from J, with 14 bases between.

The CDR3 region has the DNA TGTGCCAGCAGTTTCAGGAGGGGGCCCCAGCATTTT. The encoded protein is CASSFRRGPQHF. The rearrangement uses TRBV12-3 or TRBV12-4 and TRBJ1-5; TRBD1 is a possible D gene (5 bases). This CDR3 has 12 amino acids. Trimming took off 3 bases at V and 9 bases at J, with 9 bases between the two ends.

The chain has TRBV9 and TRBJ2-5; possibly TRBD2 for D (6 bases). Deletions cut 4 bases from V and 2 bases from J, with 21 bases between. The V gene's germline CDR1 is SGDLS and CDR2 YYNGEE. The CDR3 sequence is 17 residues long. The CDR3 protein is CASSPLGTPGDQETQYF. As DNA, the CDR3 is TGTGCCAGCAGCCCCCTAGGGACTCCCGGGGATCAAGAGACCCAGTACTTC. Full variable domain (missing parts from reference TRBV9 and TRBJ2-5): DSGVTQTPKHLITATGQRVTLRCSPRSGDLSVYWYQQSLDQGLQFLIQYYNGEERAKGNILERFSAQQFPDLHSELNLSSLELGDSALYFCASSPLGTPGDQETQYFGPGTRLLVL.

V gene TRBV12-3 or TRBV12-4 combines with J gene TRBJ2-5, with 7 bases matching TRBD1. This CDR3 has 13 amino acids. The V and J ends lost 5 bases and 5 bases, in that order; junction bases with no gene match: 5. CDR3 in DNA: TGTGCCAGCAGTGCGACAGGGACGGAGACCCAGTACTTC. Translated, it gives CASSATGTETQYF.

This clone was recorded once. The chain recombines TRBV27 with TRBJ1-1, with a tentative D call TRBD1 (5 bases). With 0 bases removed from V and 0 bases from J, the gap between germline ends came to 23 bases. The CDR3 contains 20 residues. Germline V gene lookup returns CDR1 MNHEY and CDR2 SMNVEV (reference sequence). CDR3: CASSLSSRPRGSGVNTEAFF. The CDR3 DNA reads as TGTGCCAGCAGTTTATCGAGTCGGCCCCGGGGGTCAGGTGTGAACACTGAAGCTTTCTTT.

The V call is TRBV28, the J call TRBJ1-5; D uncertain. The CDR3 has 13 amino acids. The germline V gene has CDR1 MDHEN and CDR2 SYDVKM. V lost 7 bases to trimming and J lost 2 bases, with 9 bases between them. This CDR3 is CASTPGGNQPQHF. CDR3 DNA sequence: TGTGCCAGCACCCCCGGGGGCAATCAGCCCCAGCATTTT.